This T cell receptor beta chain was observed in a study of cytomegalovirus exposure and HLA in healthy donors. Study details: T cells numbering around 190 million yielded fewer than 140 million unique TCR beta sequences in an earlier analysis.

Primers included in the PCR were 60 Vbeta and 13 Jbeta primers. The assay was immunoSEQ multiplex PCR, and TCRdb's table has in-frame clones only and misses some. The sample carries approximately 150,000 clones, 82% recorded once. The CDR3 is 14 residues long. Germline CDR1 and CDR2: SGDLS and YYNGEE. V gave up 0 bases and J gave up 4 bases, with 10 bases separating them. This clone was observed a handful of times. The TCR sequence derives from a man aged 25 to 40 in good health and CMV-seropositive. The sample taken for sequencing was PBMCs. The rearrangement uses TRBV9 and TRBJ1-2; D is uncertain. CDR3 loop: CASSVAKQFYGYTF. Here the CDR3 DNA reads TGTGCCAGCAGCGTAGCTAAACAGTTCTATGGCTACACCTTC.